The 21 T cell receptor beta chains in this list originate from one sample, sequenced in a study of CD8 T cells in Susac syndrome. Random hexamers primed reverse transcription of about 0.45 to 1 ug RNA. MiXCR was run by TCRdb on the immunoSEQ multiplex PCR reads, yielding one entry per CDR3 protein. Here the sample spans around 150,000 distinct CDR3 sequences, roughly 94% being singletons. What was sequenced was CD4+ T cells from PBMCs. The receptors were sampled from a human donor with multiple sclerosis.

This rearrangement joins TRBV2 to TRBJ1-6; D perhaps matches TRBD1 (5 bases). Germline V gives CDR1 SNHLY, CDR2 FYNNEI. The CDR3 runs 13 residues. Trimming stripped 6 bases from V and 3 bases from J, with 6 bases between. CDR3 nucleotides: TGTGCCAGCAGACAGGACTATAATTCACCCCTCCACTTT. Protein product: CASRQDYNSPLHF.

The V call is TRBV2, the J call TRBJ1-5; D gene unclear. The germline V gene has CDR1 SNHLY and CDR2 FYNNEI. V was shortened by 6 bases and J by 11 bases, with 11 bases between the two germline ends. The CDR3 sequence is 11 residues long. DNA of the CDR3: TGTGCCAGCAGCAGTTACAAGACCCAGCATTTT. Translating it yields CASSSYKTQHF.

The chain joins TRBV27 to TRBJ2-7; D gene unclear. The germline V and J ends were trimmed by 2 bases and 7 bases, with 18 bases remaining between them. The length of the CDR3 is 15 residues. The germline V gene encodes CDR1 MNHEY and CDR2 SMNVEV (reference sequence). The CDR3: CASSLVSKKRPEQYF. Here the CDR3 DNA reads TGTGCCAGCAGTTTAGTAAGCAAGAAAAGGCCGGAGCAGTACTTC.

The chain uses TRBV7-4 and TRBJ2-1, with a weak D call TRBD2 (5 bases). The CDR3 is 12 residues long. The germline CDR1 and CDR2 sequences are SGHVT and SQSDAQ. V lost 2 bases and J 13 bases, leaving 12 bases between the germline ends. CDR3 residues: CASSLRSLAQFF. In nucleotides, the CDR3 is TGTGCCAGCAGCTTACGTTCCCTAGCTCAGTTCTTC. The variable domain in full, completed from reference TRBV7-4 and TRBJ2-1, reads GAGVSQSPRYKVAKRGRDVALRCDSISGHVTLYWYRQTLGQGSEVLTYSQSDAQRDKSGRPSGRFSAERPERSVSTLKIQRTEQGDSAVYLCASSLRSLAQFFGPGTRLTVL.

The chain joins TRBV7-9 to TRBJ2-1; possibly TRBD2 for D (6 bases). CDR1 SEHNR and CDR2 FQNEAQ come from the germline V gene (reference sequence). This CDR3 is built from 14 residues. V dropped 1 base and J dropped 8 bases, with 12 bases sitting between them. The CDR3 bases are TGTGCCAGCAGCTTAGACGGGAGCCACGATGAGCAGTTCTTC. Translation: CASSLDGSHDEQFF.

In nucleotides, the CDR3 is TGTGCCAGCAGTTTTCCTAGCGGCCCCACCTACGAGCAGTACTTC. Amino acid sequence: CASSFPSGPTYEQYF. The chain joins TRBV12-3 or TRBV12-4 to TRBJ2-7; 7 bases fit TRBD2. Losses at the gene ends were 3 bases for V and 2 bases for J; bases not matched to a gene: 7. The CDR3 loop spans 15 amino acids.

The CDR3 DNA is TGTGCCTGGAGTGACCAGGGCTACACCGGGGAGCTGTTTTTT. This translates into CAWSDQGYTGELFF. The rearrangement uses TRBV30 and TRBJ2-2; perhaps TRBD1 as D (5 bases). The CDR3 sequence is 14 residues long. Trimming shortened V by 1 base and J by 3 bases, and 9 bases separated the two germline ends. Germline V gene lookup returns CDR1 GTSNPN and CDR2 SVGIG (reference sequence).

This clonotype appeared a single time. The chain recombines TRBV3-1 with TRBJ2-7; 9 bases agree with TRBD1. V gave up 1 base and J gave up 5 bases; unmatched junction bases: 6. Looked up from germline, CDR1 is LGHDT and CDR2 is YNNKEL (reference sequence). The CDR3 loop spans 15 amino acids. CDR3 sequence reads: CASSQVEQGAHEQYF. CDR3 DNA: TGTGCCAGCAGCCAAGTCGAACAGGGGGCCCACGAGCAGTACTTC.

The rearrangement uses TRBV7-2 and TRBJ1-2; D is ambiguous. The CDR3 is 13 amino acids. Germline V lookup: CDR1 SGHTA, CDR2 FQGNSA. The V gene lost 7 bases and the J gene lost 10 bases, with 19 bases spanning the gap. This CDR3 reads CASNLPRESSYTF. The CDR3 DNA is TGTGCCAGCAACCTCCCTCGGGAGTCTTCCTACACCTTC.

The chain employs TRBV7-9 and TRBJ1-1; D call uncertain. V lost 3 bases, J lost 0 bases, and 5 bases lay in between. This CDR3 has 13 amino acids. The germline CDR1 and CDR2 sequences are SEHNR and FQNEAQ (reference sequence). The CDR3 spells CASSFSVNTEAFF. CDR3 DNA sequence: TGTGCCAGCAGCTTCTCGGTGAACACTGAAGCTTTCTTT.

The CDR3 nucleotides are TGTGCCAGCAGCTTGTACAGGGGGGAGACCCAGTACTTC. Translated: CASSLYRGETQYF. This chain uses TRBV7-2 with TRBJ2-5; TRBD1 matches 8 bases. CDR1 is SGHTA, CDR2 FQGNSA, per germline. This CDR3 contains 13 residues. The V segment lost 3 bases and the J segment 5 bases; nucleotides outside the gene matches: 2.

This clonotype appeared a single time. This chain links TRBV20-1 with TRBJ2-1; possibly TRBD2 for D (5 bases). Trimming cost V 6 bases and J 8 bases, with 20 bases left between them. Germline V gene lookup returns CDR1 DFQATT and CDR2 SNEGSKA (reference sequence). The CDR3 covers 14 residues. CDR3 loop: CSARTRMGWDEQFF. The CDR3 DNA sequence: TGCAGTGCCCGAACTAGGATGGGCTGGGATGAGCAGTTCTTC.

The rearrangement links TRBV19 to TRBJ2-7; maybe TRBD2 (5 bases). Per the germline V gene, CDR1 is LNHDA and CDR2 is SQIVND (reference sequence). The CDR3 covers 14 residues. Trimming took 5 bases from V and 0 from J, leaving 11 bases between them. CDR3: CASSLAYSSYEQYF. CDR3 DNA: TGTGCCAGTAGTCTAGCCTATAGCTCCTACGAGCAGTACTTC.

The V call is TRBV5-1, the J call TRBJ1-1; D is ambiguous. V gave up 7 bases and J gave up 1 base, with 8 bases separating them. This CDR3 has 12 residues. Germline V CDR1 and CDR2: SGHRS, YFSETQ. The CDR3 protein is CASGRKNTEAFF. The CDR3 DNA is TGCGCCAGCGGACGGAAGAACACTGAAGCTTTCTTT.

This clonotype was recorded only once. This chain links TRBV7-8 with TRBJ1-3, with a possible D match to TRBD1 (6 bases). CDR1 SGHVS and CDR2 FQNEAQ come from the germline V gene. Trimming cost V 1 base and J 3 bases, with 22 bases left between them. This CDR3 region has 19 residues. The CDR3 protein is CASSLDRDAYPIIGNTIYF. The CDR3 coding sequence is TGTGCCAGCAGCTTAGACAGGGACGCATACCCGATAATTGGAAACACCATATATTTT.

This clonotype was seen a handful of times. The gene calls are TRBV15 and TRBJ1-5; no clear D. There are 14 residues in the CDR3. Germline CDR1 is LNHNV and CDR2 is YYDKDF (reference sequence). V was shortened by 0 bases and J by 3 bases, with 6 bases between the two germline ends. The DNA for the CDR3 is TGTGCCACCAGCAGAGATTGGGTCAATCAGCCCCAGCATTTT. Its protein product is CATSRDWVNQPQHF.

The chain couples TRBV12-3 or TRBV12-4 to TRBJ2-5; 8 nucleotides line up with TRBD2. Trimming at V came to 6 bases and at J to 4 bases, leaving 4 bases not matched to a gene. This CDR3 region has 13 residues. The DNA of the CDR3 is TGTGCCAGCAGAGCGGGAGTGGTAGAGACCCAGTACTTC. The encoded protein is CASRAGVVETQYF.

V is TRBV24-1 and J is TRBJ2-1; 10 bases match TRBD2. V lost 9 bases, J lost 8 bases, and 15 bases stayed unmatched. CDR3 length equals 16 residues. Germline loops: CDR1 KGHDR, CDR2 SFDVKD. The CDR3 DNA reads as TGTGCCACCTCCGTTGGTGGAGCGGGAGGGCAGGATGAGCAGTTCTTC. This sequence encodes CATSVGGAGGQDEQFF.

The rearrangement joins TRBV24-1 to TRBJ2-5, with TRBD2 identical over 13 bases. The length of the CDR3 is 15 residues. The ends lost 5 bases at V and 5 bases at J; junction bases unmatched: 4. Per the germline V gene, CDR1 is KGHDR and CDR2 is SFDVKD. The CDR3: CATSGGLAGDETQYF. In DNA form, the CDR3 reads TGTGCCACCAGTGGAGGACTAGCGGGAGATGAGACCCAGTACTTC.

The genes are TRBV15 and TRBJ1-5, with a weak D call TRBD1 (5 bases). Germline V gene data show CDR1 as LNHNV and CDR2 as YYDKDF (reference sequence). The CDR3 consists of 16 residues. Trimming stripped 1 base from V and 0 bases from J, with 10 bases between. The CDR3 DNA reads TGTGCCACCAGCAGAGGGGGGATTTATAGCAATCAGCCCCAGCATTTT. Protein: CATSRGGIYSNQPQHF. Based on the CDR3 plus reference TRBV15 and TRBJ1-5, the full variable domain is DAMVIQNPRYQVTQFGKPVTLSCSQTLNHNVMYWYQQKSSQAPKLLFHYYDKDFNNEADTPDNFQSRRPNTSFCFLDIRSPGLGDTAMYLCATSRGGIYSNQPQHFGDGTRLSIL.

This clonotype was seen a single time. V and J are TRBV2 and TRBJ2-5, with 9 bases that match TRBD1. Germline CDR1 SNHLY, CDR2 FYNNEI. The V gene end was trimmed by 2 bases and the J gene end by 7 bases; junction bases not matched to a gene: 11. The CDR3 covers 16 residues. The CDR3: CASSERTGGGDGTQYF. The CDR3 coding sequence is TGTGCCAGCAGTGAACGAACAGGGGGCGGGGATGGGACCCAGTACTTC.